The clone carrying this T cell receptor beta chain was observed at least ten times. This entry belongs to a study of blood T cell repertoires in COVID-19. Study overall: The samples span acute and convalescent COVID-19 from the United States, Italy and Spain.

Per germline, CDR1 SGHNT and CDR2 YYREEE (reference sequence). This CDR3 contains 17 residues. Trimming took 1 base from V and 4 from J; bases not matched to a gene: 11. TCRdb's copy holds only in-frame clones and misses some; the assay was immunoSEQ multiplex PCR. Of 52,000 or so clones listed, less than 85% are singletons. This clonotype was sampled from a man between 65 and 85 years old with active COVID-19. Material: peripheral blood. The chain combines TRBV5-4 with TRBJ1-1, with 9 bases aligning to TRBD1. The DNA of the CDR3 is TGTGCCAGCAGCTTGAAACAGGGGGCGTTCGGCGGCACTGAAGCTTTCTTT. Amino acid sequence: CASSLKQGAFGGTEAFF.